The 30 T cell receptor beta chains reported below all come from one sample, sequenced in a study of Graves' ophthalmopathy and Graves' hyperthyroidism. Amplification of TCR beta CDR3 regions used RNA transcripts. Second-round multiplex PCR came after first-round RT-PCR with HTBI primers. TCRdb used MiXCR to reprocess the multiplex PCR reads, holding one entry per CDR3 protein. This sample carries 450,000 or so distinct CDR3 sequences, roughly 14% of them seen once, and the ten largest clones take more than 8.5%. Sequencing was carried out using blood. The receptor set was obtained from a woman in her twenties or thirties with Graves' ophthalmopathy.

The CDR3 sequence: CAWSEQRKITEAFF. Written as DNA, the CDR3 is TGTGCCTGGAGTGAACAGAGGAAGATCACTGAAGCTTTCTTT. This chain links TRBV30 with TRBJ1-1, with D unresolved. Germline V lookup: CDR1 GTSNPN, CDR2 SVGIG (reference sequence). The germline V and J ends were trimmed by 1 base and 4 bases, with 13 bases remaining between them. The CDR3 covers 14 residues.

In its sample, this clonotype was seen many times. This chain links TRBV12-3 or TRBV12-4 with TRBJ1-6, with D perhaps matching TRBD1 (5 bases). Trimming took off 3 bases at V and 4 bases at J, with 10 bases between the two ends. The CDR3 is made up of 15 amino acids. The CDR3: CASSFGGGYNSPLHF. CDR3 DNA sequence: TGTGCCAGCAGTTTTGGGGGGGGTTATAATTCACCCCTCCACTTT.

This clonotype was recorded at least ten times. The rearrangement uses TRBV2 and TRBJ1-5, with D hard to call. This CDR3 is 14 amino acids long. Germline V gene data show CDR1 as SNHLY and CDR2 as FYNNEI. Between the trimmed V and J ends, which lost 1 base and 0 bases, there was a span of 4 bases. CDR3 sequence: CASSEGYSNQPQHF. In DNA form, the CDR3 reads TGTGCCAGCAGTGAAGGGTATAGCAATCAGCCCCAGCATTTT.

Many counts were recorded for this clonotype. The chain uses TRBV6-5 and TRBJ2-7, with D perhaps matching TRBD1 or TRBD2 (5 bases each). The CDR3 totals 13 residues. Trimming took 2 bases from V and 6 from J, leaving 11 bases between them. Germline CDR1 is MNHEY and CDR2 is SVGAGI. CDR3 residues: CASSYGGSGEQYF. In DNA, the CDR3 is TGTGCCAGCAGTTACGGGGGATCGGGCGAGCAGTACTTC.

The table lists this clonotype with many counts. At one of its ends the junction is not consistent with the germline gene, which may arise from a read error. The V gene is TRBV6-1, the J gene TRBJ1-5; D perhaps matches TRBD1 (6 bases). The CDR3 is 9 amino acids. The germline gives CDR1 MNHNS, CDR2 SASEGT. CDR3 residues: CASSKQGHF. The CDR3 DNA reads as TGTGCCAGCAGTAAACAGGGCCACTTT.

This clonotype was observed at least ten times. The rearrangement joins TRBV6-1 to TRBJ2-7, with 9 positions matching TRBD1. The CDR3 is 14 amino acids. CDR1 and CDR2 from the germline V gene are MNHNS and SASEGT. J was trimmed by 3 bases and V by 7 bases; bases with no gene match: 7. This CDR3 reads CASKDGTGRYEQYF. CDR3 DNA sequence: TGTGCCAGCAAAGATGGGACAGGGCGCTACGAGCAGTACTTC.

The rearrangement uses TRBV13 and TRBJ1-4; D ambiguous. The CDR3 contains 14 residues. Germline CDR1 is PRHDT and CDR2 is FYEKMQ (reference sequence). The V end lost 2 bases, the J end lost 8 bases, and 12 bases lay between the germline ends. The CDR3 DNA follows: TGTGCCAGCAGCTTACGGCCCCAAGACGAAAAACTGTTTTTT. Its protein product is CASSLRPQDEKLFF.

This clonotype appeared many times. This is likely a read error, given that the CDR3 carries no conserved phenylalanine or tryptophan at its end. The chain recombines TRBV12-3 or TRBV12-4 with TRBJ2-5; the D is unclear. The V and J ends lost 4 bases and 5 bases respectively, with 14 bases between them. The CDR3 totals 14 residues. The CDR3 is CASSWILAWETQYL. CDR3 nucleotides: TGTGCCAGCAGTTGGATCCTTGCGTGGGAGACCCAGTACCTC.

This clonotype occurred a few times. The chain joins TRBV19 to TRBJ2-4; 8 nucleotides match TRBD1. The V and J ends lost 7 bases and 6 bases, in that order; junction bases with no gene match: 8. Germline V gene data show CDR1 as LNHDA and CDR2 as SQIVND (reference sequence). This CDR3 is built from 14 residues. CDR3 sequence: CASNQDRARNIQYF. Here the CDR3 DNA reads TGTGCCAGTAACCAGGACAGGGCTAGAAACATTCAGTACTTC.

This clonotype has only one observation. The V call is TRBV6-1, the J call TRBJ2-5, with 7 bases aligning to TRBD2. CDR3 length equals 13 residues. Germline CDR1 is MNHNS and CDR2 is SASEGT. Trimming cost V 6 bases and J 4 bases; bases outside gene matches: 5. The CDR3 sequence is CASSGGTLETQYF. The CDR3, as DNA: TGTGCCAGCAGCGGGGGGACTCTAGAGACCCAGTACTTC.

V gene TRBV5-1 combines with J gene TRBJ2-7, with TRBD2 as a possible D gene (6 bases). The germline V gene has CDR1 SGHRS and CDR2 YFSETQ. This CDR3 region has 11 residues. Trimming stripped 5 bases from V and 9 bases from J, with 12 bases between. For the CDR3, the DNA is TGCGCCAGCAGGGGCGACGGGGGGCAGTACTTC. Translated, it gives CASRGDGGQYF.

This clonotype was found many times. This chain joins TRBV15 and TRBJ1-5; D is unclear. The CDR3 is 14 amino acids. V was pared by 5 bases and J by 4 bases, with 12 bases between. Germline CDR1 reads LNHNV; CDR2 reads YYDKDF (reference sequence). The CDR3 DNA reads as TGTGCCACCAGCGACCCGGGGAAAAATCAGCCCCAGCATTTT. This encodes CATSDPGKNQPQHF.

This clonotype was counted only a few times. The chain couples TRBV30 to TRBJ2-7; 8 bases align to TRBD2. Trimming at V came to 4 bases and at J to 5 bases, leaving 7 bases not matched to a gene. This CDR3 has 13 residues. Germline CDR1 is GTSNPN and CDR2 is SVGIG (reference sequence). The CDR3 sequence is CAWNHGGGDEQYF. The CDR3 DNA reads as TGTGCCTGGAATCACGGGGGGGGAGACGAGCAGTACTTC.

This rearrangement joins TRBV14 to TRBJ1-1, with TRBD1 as a possible D gene (6 bases). The CDR3 totals 15 residues. The V end lost 6 bases, the J end lost 1 base, and 15 bases lay between the germline ends. Germline CDR1 SGHDN, CDR2 FVKESK. CDR3 sequence reads: CASRDTGTPNTEAFF. The DNA of the CDR3 is TGTGCCAGCAGAGATACCGGGACACCGAACACTGAAGCTTTCTTT.

This clonotype has more than one count but fewer than ten. The CDR3 DNA follows: TGTGCCAGCAGCCGGACGGGGTCGAACACCGGGGAGCTGTTTTTT. The encoded protein is CASSRTGSNTGELFF. The gene calls are TRBV3-1 and TRBJ2-2, with D possibly being TRBD2 (5 bases). The CDR3 is made up of 15 amino acids. CDR1 is LGHDT, CDR2 YNNKEL, per germline (reference sequence). V lost 4 bases and J 0 bases, leaving 9 bases between the germline ends.

A few counts support this clonotype. This rearrangement joins TRBV30 to TRBJ2-2, with D tentatively TRBD1 (5 bases). There are 14 residues in the CDR3. V lost 3 bases, J lost 4 bases, and 12 bases lay in between. From germline, CDR1 is GTSNPN and CDR2 SVGIG (reference sequence). The CDR3 here is CAWRKGFGTGELFF. The CDR3 nucleotides read TGTGCCTGGAGAAAGGGGTTTGGCACCGGGGAGCTGTTTTTT.

This clonotype was seen at least ten times. The chain carries TRBV28 and TRBJ2-2; 10 bases are a match to TRBD1. This CDR3 is built from 14 residues. The germline gives CDR1 MDHEN, CDR2 SYDVKM. Trimming at V came to 8 bases and at J to 2 bases, leaving 2 bases not matched to a gene. CDR3 in amino acids: CASGDRGNTGELFF. The CDR3 nucleotides read TGTGCCAGCGGGGACAGGGGAAACACCGGGGAGCTGTTTTTT.

In this sample, this clonotype turned up many times. The chain uses TRBV12-3 or TRBV12-4 and TRBJ2-5; 11 bases fit TRBD2. CDR3 size: 17 residues. Trimming removed 5 bases from V and 0 bases from J; junction bases left unmatched: 8. The CDR3 bases are TGTGCCAGCAGTCCCTACCGACTAGCGGGGTACCAAGAGACCCAGTACTTC. Its translation is CASSPYRLAGYQETQYF.

Ten or more counts support this clonotype. The chain carries TRBV12-3 or TRBV12-4 and TRBJ1-1; D is perhaps TRBD1 (6 bases). V was pared by 3 bases and J by 7 bases, with 24 bases between. The length of the CDR3 is 17 residues. DNA for the CDR3: TGTGCCAGCAGTTTCCAGGGAGGGGGGCCGTTGGGCCTTGAAGCTTTCTTT. Translating gives CASSFQGGGPLGLEAFF.

This clonotype was seen a few times. The chain employs TRBV18 and TRBJ1-2, with 10 bases matching TRBD1. This CDR3 is 16 amino acids long. In germline, CDR1 is KGHSH, CDR2 LQKENI. J lost 3 bases, V lost 1 base, and 5 bases had no gene match. The CDR3: CASSPLRTGGDYGYTF. The DNA for the CDR3 is TGTGCCAGCTCACCACTTCGGACAGGGGGTGACTATGGCTACACCTTC.

This clonotype was observed at least ten times. This chain uses TRBV27 with TRBJ2-7, with TRBD1 identical over 8 bases. This CDR3 comprises 15 residues. The junction had 8 bases not matched to a gene; V was cut back by 5 bases and J by 2 bases. Germline loops: CDR1 MNHEY, CDR2 SMNVEV (reference sequence). The CDR3: CASSGDRGQTYEQYF. DNA of the CDR3: TGTGCCAGCAGTGGAGACAGGGGCCAAACCTACGAGCAGTACTTC.

This clonotype was recorded many times. This chain links TRBV20-1 with TRBJ2-7, with D tentatively TRBD2 (6 bases). Trimming removed 0 bases from V and 7 bases from J, with 10 bases in between. CDR1 is DFQATT, CDR2 SNEGSKA, per germline (reference sequence). The CDR3 contains 12 residues. CDR3 region: CSARDREKEQYF. CDR3 coding DNA: TGCAGTGCTAGAGATCGGGAGAAGGAGCAGTACTTC.

This clonotype has a count of ten or more. V and J are TRBV6-1 and TRBJ2-7; 12 positions match TRBD2. The V gene's germline CDR1 is MNHNS and CDR2 SASEGT. The ends lost 5 bases at V and 4 bases at J; junction bases unmatched: 9. The CDR3 contains 16 residues. CDR3 nucleotides: TGTGCCAGCAGTCCCCCACTAGCGGGAGGCGGTTACGAGCAGTACTTC. Protein sequence: CASSPPLAGGGYEQYF.

A single count supports this clonotype. This chain links TRBV15 with TRBJ2-7; the match to TRBD1 covers 7 bases. Trimming removed 2 bases from V and 4 bases from J; junction bases left unmatched: 11. Germline loops: CDR1 LNHNV, CDR2 YYDKDF (reference sequence). The CDR3 covers 16 residues. The CDR3 loop reads CATSRLPLRQGYEQYF. In DNA, the CDR3 is TGTGCCACCAGCAGATTACCCCTAAGACAGGGTTACGAGCAGTACTTC.

This clonotype came up many times. This chain uses TRBV27 with TRBJ2-5; tentative D call: TRBD2 (5 bases). There are 17 residues in the CDR3. The germline V and J ends were trimmed by 6 bases and 3 bases, with 23 bases remaining between them. Germline V lookup: CDR1 MNHEY, CDR2 SMNVEV (reference sequence). CDR3 nucleotides: TGTGCCAGCAGCTCTAGCCTGGATGCCCGGACGGAAGAGACCCAGTACTTC. It codes for CASSSSLDARTEETQYF.

This clonotype showed up many times. The chain recombines TRBV11-2 with TRBJ1-6; D ambiguous. The CDR3 is 12 amino acids. Trimming removed 6 bases at V and 9 bases at J, with 9 bases between. Germline loops: CDR1 SGHAT, CDR2 FQNNGV. The CDR3 sequence is CASSLGGSPLHF. The CDR3 DNA reads as TGTGCCAGCAGTTTGGGCGGTTCACCCCTCCACTTT.

This clonotype was detected only a few times. The chain has TRBV6-5 and TRBJ2-7; 11 bases fit TRBD2. Trimming at V came to 1 base and at J to 4 bases, leaving 3 bases not matched to a gene. Germline lookup yields CDR1 MNHEY and CDR2 SVGAGI. The CDR3 extends over 15 amino acids. CDR3 coding DNA: TGTGCCAGCAGTTACTTACTAGCGGGAGCTTACGAGCAGTACTTC. Translation gives CASSYLLAGAYEQYF.

At least ten counts were recorded for this clonotype. This chain connects TRBV11-2 to TRBJ1-2; possibly TRBD1 for D (5 bases). The CDR3 has 16 amino acids. Germline CDR1 is SGHAT and CDR2 is FQNNGV. V dropped 0 bases and J dropped 6 bases, with 17 bases sitting between them. In nucleotides, the CDR3 is TGTGCCAGCAGCTTAGACGTAGGCAGATCGGGGGATGGCTACACCTTC. Translating it yields CASSLDVGRSGDGYTF.

This clonotype was picked up many times. J is TRBJ2-7 and V is TRBV30, with a weak D call TRBD2 (7 bases). The CDR3 has 16 amino acids. Trimming shortened V by 0 bases and J by 4 bases, and 19 bases separated the two germline ends. Looked up from germline, CDR1 is GTSNPN and CDR2 is SVGIG (reference sequence). For the CDR3, the DNA is TGTGCCTGGAGTGTACGGGGGCTAGCGGAGGTTTACGAGCAGTACTTC. This codes for CAWSVRGLAEVYEQYF.

This clonotype appeared many times. The V gene is TRBV27, the J gene TRBJ2-7, with no clear D. V lost 6 bases and J lost 0, with 9 bases in between. Germline V gene lookup returns CDR1 MNHEY and CDR2 SMNVEV (reference sequence). CDR3 length: 13 amino acids. In DNA form, the CDR3 reads TGTGCCAGCAGCCGCACTGCCTCCTACGAGCAGTACTTC. Amino acid sequence: CASSRTASYEQYF.